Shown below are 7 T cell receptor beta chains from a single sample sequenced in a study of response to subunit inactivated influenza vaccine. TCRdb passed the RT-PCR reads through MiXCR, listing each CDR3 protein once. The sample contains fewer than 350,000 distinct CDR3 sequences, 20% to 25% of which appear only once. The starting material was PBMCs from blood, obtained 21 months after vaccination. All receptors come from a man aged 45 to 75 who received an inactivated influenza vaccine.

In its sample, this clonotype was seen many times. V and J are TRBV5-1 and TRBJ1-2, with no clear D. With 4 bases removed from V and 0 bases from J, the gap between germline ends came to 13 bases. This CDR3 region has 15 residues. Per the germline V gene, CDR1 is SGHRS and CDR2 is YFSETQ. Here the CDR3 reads CASSAQDGSNYGYTF. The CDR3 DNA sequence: TGCGCCAGCAGCGCCCAGGACGGGTCTAACTATGGCTACACCTTC.

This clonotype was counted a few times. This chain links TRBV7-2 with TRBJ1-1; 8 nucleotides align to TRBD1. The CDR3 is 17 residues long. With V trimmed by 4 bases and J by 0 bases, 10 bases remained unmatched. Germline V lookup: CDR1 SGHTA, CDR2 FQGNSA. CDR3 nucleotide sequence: TGTGCCAGCAGCTCGCCGGGACAGGACGTAATGAACACTGAAGCTTTCTTT. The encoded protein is CASSSPGQDVMNTEAFF. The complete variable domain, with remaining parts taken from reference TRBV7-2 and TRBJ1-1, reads GAGVSQSPSNKVTEKGKDVELRCDPISGHTALYWYRQSLGQGLEFLIYFQGNSAPDKSGLPSDRFSAERTGGSVSTLTIQRTQQEDSAVYLCASSSPGQDVMNTEAFFGQGTRLTVV.

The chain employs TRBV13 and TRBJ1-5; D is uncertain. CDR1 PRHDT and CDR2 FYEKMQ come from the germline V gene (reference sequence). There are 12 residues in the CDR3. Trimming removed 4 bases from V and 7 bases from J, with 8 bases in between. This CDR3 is CASSWGVQPQHF. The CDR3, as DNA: TGTGCCAGCAGCTGGGGAGTGCAGCCCCAGCATTTT.

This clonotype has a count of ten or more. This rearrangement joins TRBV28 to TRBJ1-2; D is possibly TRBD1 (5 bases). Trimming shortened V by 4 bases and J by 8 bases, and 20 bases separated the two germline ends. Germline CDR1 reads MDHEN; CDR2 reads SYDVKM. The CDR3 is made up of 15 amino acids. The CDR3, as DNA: TGTGCCAGCAGTTCCCACGTACGGGGTAGGGGCGGCTACACCTTC. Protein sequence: CASSSHVRGRGGYTF.

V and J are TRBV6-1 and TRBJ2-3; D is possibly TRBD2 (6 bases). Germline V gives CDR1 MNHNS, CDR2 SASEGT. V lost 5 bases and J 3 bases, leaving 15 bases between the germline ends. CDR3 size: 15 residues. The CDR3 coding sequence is TGTGCCAGCAGTAGAACTCTGGCGGGGACAGATACGCAGTATTTT. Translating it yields CASSRTLAGTDTQYF.

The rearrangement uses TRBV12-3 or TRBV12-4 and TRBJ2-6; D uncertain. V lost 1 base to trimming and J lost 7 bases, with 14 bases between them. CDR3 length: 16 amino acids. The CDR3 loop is CASSLDGILRANVLTF. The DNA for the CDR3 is TGTGCCAGCAGTTTAGATGGGATCCTCCGCGCCAACGTCCTGACTTTC.

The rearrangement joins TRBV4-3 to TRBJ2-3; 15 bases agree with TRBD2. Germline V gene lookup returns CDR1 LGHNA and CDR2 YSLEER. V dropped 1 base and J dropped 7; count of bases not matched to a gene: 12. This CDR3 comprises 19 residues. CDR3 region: CASSQAWTSGGAVGYTQYF. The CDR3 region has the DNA TGCGCCAGCAGCCAAGCTTGGACTAGCGGGGGGGCAGTGGGCTATACGCAGTATTTT.